The 8 T cell receptor beta chains in this list originate from one sample, sequenced in a study of cytomegalovirus exposure and HLA in healthy donors (dated by TCRdb to about 2017). Libraries were prepared through the immunoSEQ multiplex PCR assay. For the multiplex PCR, a mixture combining 60 forward primers for TCR Vbeta segments and 13 reverse primers for TCR Jbeta segments was used. TCRdb limited this immuneACCESS table to in-frame rearrangements with V and J called. A share of clones is missing; checked studies link under half to unresolved V genes, and the rest is unexplained. This sample gives 160,000 or so clones in total; approximately 80% of them show up just once. The ten largest account for more than 2% of the sample. Sequencing used PBMCs. Receptors were obtained from a man in his fifties in good health and CMV-seropositive.

The V call is TRBV5-4, the J call TRBJ2-5; tentatively, D is TRBD1 (6 bases). V dropped 0 bases and J dropped 2 bases, with 11 bases sitting between them. CDR3 size: 15 residues. Looked up from germline, CDR1 is SGHNT and CDR2 is YYREEE (reference sequence). In nucleotides, the CDR3 is TGTGCCAGCAGCTTGGTGGCAGGGGTACAAGAGACCCAGTACTTC. Protein: CASSLVAGVQETQYF.

In this sample, this clone turned up once. V usage is TRBV7-9 and J usage is TRBJ1-2; the D gene is possibly TRBD1 (6 bases). V gave up 5 bases and J gave up 7 bases, with 20 bases separating them. The CDR3 runs 15 residues. Germline V gene sequence: CDR1 SEHNR, CDR2 FQNEAQ (reference sequence). The CDR3: CASSRPLTGLAGYTF. CDR3 nucleotides: TGTGCCAGCAGCCGGCCCCTTACAGGGTTGGCTGGCTACACCTTC. Variable domain in full (rest from reference TRBV7-9 and TRBJ1-2): DTGVSQNPRHKITKRGQNVTFRCDPISEHNRLYWYRQTLGQGPEFLTYFQNEAQLEKSRLLSDRFSAERPKGSFSTLEIQRTEQGDSAMYLCASSRPLTGLAGYTFGSGTRLTVV.

V gene TRBV5-8 combines with J gene TRBJ2-1; TRBD2 aligns across 12 bases. J was trimmed by 8 bases and V by 0 bases; bases with no gene match: 6. The CDR3 totals 16 residues. CDR1 and CDR2 from the germline V gene are SGHTS and YDEGEE. The CDR3 protein is CASSLAGTSGFHEQFF. For the CDR3, the DNA is TGTGCCAGCAGCTTGGCCGGGACTAGCGGGTTCCATGAGCAGTTCTTC. Filled out from reference TRBV5-8 and TRBJ2-1, the complete variable domain reads EAGVTQSPTHLIKTRGQQATLRCSPISGHTSVYWYQQALGLGLQFLLWYDEGEERNRGNFPPRFSGRQFPNYSSELNVNALELEDSALYLCASSLAGTSGFHEQFFGPGTRLTVL.

Only a few counts were recorded for this clone. J is TRBJ2-6 and V is TRBV4-3, with 8 bases that match TRBD1. The trim removed 2 bases at V and 0 bases at J, leaving 6 bases unmatched. From germline, CDR1 is LGHNA and CDR2 YSLEER. The CDR3 is 18 amino acids. This chain's CDR3 is CASSQSTGGSSGANVLTF. The CDR3 DNA follows: TGCGCCAGCAGCCAATCCACAGGGGGAAGCTCTGGGGCCAACGTCCTGACTTTC.

The chain links TRBV6-1 to TRBJ1-1; D remains ambiguous. CDR3 size: 14 residues. Trimming took 1 base from V and 2 from J, leaving 8 bases between them. Germline CDR1 reads MNHNS; CDR2 reads SASEGT. CDR3 nucleotides: TGTGCCAGCAGTGAAGGGCAGTTTAACACTGAAGCTTTCTTT. As protein: CASSEGQFNTEAFF.

The J gene is TRBJ2-3, the V gene TRBV27, with TRBD2 matching over 8 bases. Germline lookup yields CDR1 MNHEY and CDR2 SMNVEV (reference sequence). The CDR3 extends over 15 amino acids. V shed 5 bases, J shed 6 bases, and the junction held 10 bases outside the gene matches. CDR3 residues: CASSPRASGRDTQYF. The CDR3 DNA is TGTGCCAGCAGTCCCCGGGCTAGCGGGCGGGATACGCAGTATTTT.

The CDR3 DNA sequence: TGTGCCAGCCGTGCAGTCGACACCGGGGAGCTGTTTTTT. This gives the protein CASRAVDTGELFF. V is TRBV28 and J is TRBJ2-2, with D unresolved. The CDR3 is made up of 13 amino acids. Germline CDR1 MDHEN, CDR2 SYDVKM. V lost 8 bases, J lost 3 bases, and 10 bases lay in between.

The rearrangement links TRBV9 to TRBJ2-1; TRBD2 aligns across 11 bases. The CDR3 is made up of 16 amino acids. Germline values: CDR1 SGDLS, CDR2 YYNGEE. Trimming at V came to 0 bases and at J to 8 bases, leaving 7 bases not matched to a gene. This CDR3 is CASSVAWLAGGDEQFF. CDR3 DNA sequence: TGTGCCAGCAGCGTAGCGTGGCTAGCGGGGGGCGATGAGCAGTTCTTC.